The 26 T cell receptor beta chains below were found in one sample sequenced in a study of cytomegalovirus exposure and HLA in healthy donors. PCR employed 60 Vbeta and 13 Jbeta primers. Only in-frame clones appear in the TCRdb table, and some are missing; sequencing was by immunoSEQ multiplex PCR. The table has about 88,000 clones, 79% seen once. Material: PBMCs. The receptor source for this set is a young man in good health and CMV-seronegative.

The chain couples TRBV5-4 to TRBJ2-3; the match to TRBD1 covers 8 bases. CDR3 length: 16 residues. The V gene end was trimmed by 0 bases and the J gene end by 2 bases; junction bases not matched to a gene: 5. The germline CDR1 and CDR2 sequences are SGHNT and YYREEE (reference sequence). The CDR3 sequence is CASSLDGTGLTDTQYF. The CDR3 nucleotides are TGTGCCAGCAGCTTGGATGGGACAGGACTCACAGATACGCAGTATTTT.

V and J are TRBV5-1 and TRBJ2-3, with 8 bases that match TRBD2. The CDR3 spans 16 residues. With 2 bases clipped from V and 3 bases from J, the junction kept 8 bases outside the gene matches. Per germline, CDR1 SGHRS and CDR2 YFSETQ. In DNA form, the CDR3 reads TGCGCCAGCAGCTTACCCGGGCTAGCGGGTACAGATACGCAGTATTTT. Protein: CASSLPGLAGTDTQYF.

The chain joins TRBV6-1 to TRBJ2-7; maybe TRBD1 (6 bases). The CDR3 extends over 12 amino acids. CDR1 is MNHNS and CDR2 is SASEGT in the germline V gene. V lost 5 bases to trimming and J lost 3 bases, with 8 bases between them. The CDR3, as DNA: TGTGCCAGCAGTTGGACAGACTACGAGCAGTACTTC. Translation: CASSWTDYEQYF.

In this sample, this clone turned up a few times. The chain combines TRBV25-1 with TRBJ1-5, with TRBD1 identical over 9 bases. The CDR3 runs 16 residues. The V gene end was trimmed by 1 base and the J gene end by 9 bases; junction bases not matched to a gene: 10. Germline V CDR1 and CDR2: MGHDK, SYGVNS. CDR3 sequence reads: CASSESGDRGILPQHF. The CDR3 nucleotides are TGTGCCAGCAGTGAATCCGGAGACAGGGGGATCCTGCCCCAGCATTTT.

J is TRBJ1-1 and V is TRBV19; possibly TRBD1 for D (6 bases). From germline, CDR1 is LNHDA and CDR2 SQIVND (reference sequence). Trimming cost V 10 bases and J 4 bases, with 22 bases left between them. The CDR3 sequence is 15 residues long. The CDR3 loop reads CATQGNPPGGTEAFF. CDR3 DNA sequence: TGTGCCACCCAGGGGAATCCCCCCGGTGGCACTGAAGCTTTCTTT.

The chain carries TRBV2 and TRBJ2-5; possibly TRBD1 for D (5 bases). The V end was cut by 3 bases, the J end by 2 bases, with 7 bases between. The CDR3 loop spans 13 amino acids. Germline-derived CDR1 and CDR2 are SNHLY and FYNNEI. CDR3 sequence reads: CASSDDSQETQYF. The DNA of the CDR3 is TGTGCCAGCAGTGATGACAGTCAAGAGACCCAGTACTTC.

The gene calls are TRBV27 and TRBJ2-3, with no clear D. Trimming left V 5 bases short and J 7 bases short, with 13 bases between. This CDR3 contains 13 residues. Looked up from germline, CDR1 is MNHEY and CDR2 is SMNVEV (reference sequence). The CDR3 sequence is CASSTSPRYTQYF. The DNA of the CDR3 is TGTGCCAGCAGTACCAGTCCCCGATATACGCAGTATTTT.

J is TRBJ2-5 and V is TRBV12-5; a possible D gene is TRBD2 (6 bases). The CDR3 is 14 residues long. The germline CDR1 and CDR2 sequences are LGHNT and FRNRAP. V gave up 4 bases and J gave up 1 base, with 10 bases separating them. CDR3 bases: TGTGCTAGTGGTTCCGGGGAGGCCCAAGAGACCCAGTACTTC. Residues: CASGSGEAQETQYF.

The chain recombines TRBV28 with TRBJ2-7; a weak D match, TRBD1 (6 bases). Trimming stripped 7 bases from V and 3 bases from J, with 16 bases between. The CDR3 spans 14 residues. Germline CDR1 reads MDHEN; CDR2 reads SYDVKM. The CDR3 region is CASNPQGPIYEQYF. CDR3 DNA: TGTGCCAGCAACCCCCAGGGGCCCATCTACGAGCAGTACTTC.

V and J are TRBV7-8 and TRBJ2-7, with D perhaps TRBD2 (5 bases). V gave up 5 bases and J gave up 3 bases, with 11 bases separating them. The CDR3 is 13 residues long. Germline assignment: CDR1 SGHVS and CDR2 FQNEAQ. CDR3 sequence reads: CASSSGLIYEQYF. The CDR3 DNA follows: TGTGCCAGCAGCAGCGGACTTATCTACGAGCAGTACTTC.

The V call is TRBV30, the J call TRBJ1-5, with 7 bases identical to TRBD1. Germline loops: CDR1 GTSNPN, CDR2 SVGIG (reference sequence). The trim removed 3 bases at V and 7 bases at J, leaving 9 bases unmatched. This CDR3 contains 14 residues. This chain's CDR3 is CAWSQTGLGQPQHF. The CDR3 DNA reads TGTGCCTGGAGCCAGACAGGGTTAGGGCAGCCCCAGCATTTT.

The gene calls are TRBV6-5 and TRBJ2-3; D unresolved. The V end was cut by 2 bases, the J end by 4 bases, with 10 bases between. The CDR3 runs to 14 residues. The V gene's germline CDR1 is MNHEY and CDR2 SVGAGI. CDR3 nucleotides: TGTGCCAGCAGTTACGGCCAAGAATCAGATACGCAGTATTTT. It translates to CASSYGQESDTQYF.

The table lists this clone with a count of one. The V gene is TRBV11-3, the J gene TRBJ2-5; maybe TRBD1 (5 bases). V was clipped by 4 bases and J by 2 bases, with 17 bases between them. CDR1 and CDR2 (germline): SGHNT, YENEEA. CDR3 length: 16 residues. The CDR3 reads CASSSLYRFQQETQYF. In nucleotides, the CDR3 is TGTGCCAGCAGCTCCCTATACAGGTTCCAACAAGAGACCCAGTACTTC.

The rearrangement joins TRBV2 to TRBJ1-1, with 12 bases matching TRBD1. J was trimmed by 5 bases and V by 8 bases; bases with no gene match: 15. The CDR3 loop spans 17 amino acids. Germline V gives CDR1 SNHLY, CDR2 FYNNEI. In DNA, the CDR3 is TGTGCCAGCGTAGACTTCCGGGACAGGGGGCGATTGACTGAAGCTTTCTTT. Encoded protein: CASVDFRDRGRLTEAFF.

The J gene is TRBJ2-2, the V gene TRBV27; TRBD2 aligns across 9 bases. The length of the CDR3 is 16 residues. V was clipped by 4 bases and J by 0 bases; unmatched bases: 3. Per the germline V gene, CDR1 is MNHEY and CDR2 is SMNVEV (reference sequence). For the CDR3, the DNA is TGTGCCAGCAGTTATAGCGGGGGACCGAACACCGGGGAGCTGTTTTTT. Translated: CASSYSGGPNTGELFF.

The V and J genes are TRBV30 and TRBJ1-2; 7 bases align to TRBD1. The germline CDR1 and CDR2 sequences are GTSNPN and SVGIG (reference sequence). This CDR3 has 15 residues. After removal of 2 bases from V and 4 bases from J, the junction contained 10 bases not matched to a gene. CDR3 loop: CAWSTTGLRGYGYTF. The CDR3 DNA sequence: TGTGCCTGGAGTACGACAGGGTTGCGGGGCTATGGCTACACCTTC.

A single count supports this clone. J is TRBJ1-3 and V is TRBV5-6, with D possibly TRBD1 on 6 matching bases. Germline V gene lookup returns CDR1 SGHDT and CDR2 YYEEEE. This CDR3 is 14 amino acids long. The V gene lost 1 base and the J gene lost 6 bases, with 11 bases spanning the gap. CDR3 protein: CASSLIQGTNTIYF. The CDR3 nucleotides are TGTGCCAGCAGCTTGATCCAGGGGACAAACACCATATATTTT.

This chain connects TRBV7-8 to TRBJ1-4, with 9 bases identical to TRBD1. The CDR3 loop spans 16 amino acids. Germline CDR1 reads SGHVS; CDR2 reads FQNEAQ. V gave up 5 bases and J gave up 5 bases; unmatched junction bases: 9. CDR3 DNA: TGTGCCAGCAGCCCAGTTGGACAGGGGATAAATGAAAAACTGTTTTTT. Translation gives CASSPVGQGINEKLFF.

The chain uses TRBV29-1 and TRBJ2-4; no firm D call. V was shortened by 1 base and J by 0 bases, with 13 bases between the two germline ends. The germline gives CDR1 SQVTM, CDR2 ANQGSEA. CDR3 length: 16 amino acids. The CDR3, as DNA: TGCAGCGTTGAAGTAAGGTCGACTCTAGCCAAAAACATTCAGTACTTC. Translated: CSVEVRSTLAKNIQYF.

This clone was observed a single time. This chain uses TRBV7-9 with TRBJ1-2; perhaps TRBD1 as D (6 bases). CDR1 and CDR2 from the germline V gene are SEHNR and FQNEAQ (reference sequence). The CDR3 is made up of 16 amino acids. The V and J ends lost 2 bases and 0 bases respectively, with 13 bases between them. CDR3 protein: CASSLTGTHSNYGYTF. CDR3 in DNA: TGTGCCAGCAGCTTAACCGGGACACACTCTAACTATGGCTACACCTTC.

V usage is TRBV6-1 and J usage is TRBJ1-5, with 11 bases lining up with TRBD1. This CDR3 has 15 amino acids. V trimming: 3 bases; J trimming: 7 bases; junction bases outside the gene matches: 5. Germline V lookup: CDR1 MNHNS, CDR2 SASEGT. CDR3 protein: CASSDRTGGEQPQHF. The CDR3 region has the DNA TGTGCCAGCAGTGATCGGACAGGGGGCGAACAGCCCCAGCATTTT.

The chain has TRBV9 and TRBJ2-3, with 12 positions matching TRBD2. This CDR3 has 15 residues. Germline V gene sequence: CDR1 SGDLS, CDR2 YYNGEE. V lost 3 bases and J lost 3; bases outside the gene matches: 2. CDR3 residues: CASSGGTSGTDTQYF. The DNA of the CDR3 is TGTGCCAGCAGCGGTGGGACTAGCGGGACAGATACGCAGTATTTT.

The CDR3 DNA reads as TGTGCCAGCAGCCAGGAAAGACGGATTGAAGCTTTCTTT. This sequence encodes CASSQERRIEAFF. The chain carries TRBV5-6 and TRBJ1-1; D gene unclear. V gave up 4 bases and J gave up 7 bases, with 14 bases separating them. CDR3 length equals 13 residues. Germline V gene sequence: CDR1 SGHDT, CDR2 YYEEEE.

This clone was seen just once. The V and J genes are TRBV7-6 and TRBJ1-1; 10 positions agree with TRBD1. The trim removed 5 bases at V and 4 bases at J, leaving 10 bases unmatched. Per germline, CDR1 SGHVS and CDR2 FNYEAQ. CDR3 size: 16 residues. CDR3 region: CASSQFRDRGTTEAFF. CDR3 nucleotide sequence: TGTGCCAGCAGCCAATTCCGGGACAGGGGTACCACTGAAGCTTTCTTT. The whole variable domain, remainder taken from reference TRBV7-6 and TRBJ1-1, is GAGVSQSPRYKVTKRGQDVALRCDPISGHVSLYWYRQALGQGPEFLTYFNYEAQQDKSGLPNDRFSAERPEGSISTLTIQRTEQRDSAMYRCASSQFRDRGTTEAFFGQGTRLTVV.

The chain is built from TRBV6-6 and TRBJ2-3, with D maybe TRBD2 (5 bases). V was pared by 0 bases and J by 1 base, with 5 bases between. The CDR3 extends over 14 amino acids. Germline assignment: CDR1 MNHNY and CDR2 SVGAGI (reference sequence). CDR3 sequence reads: CASSYSRGTDTQYF. In DNA form, the CDR3 reads TGTGCCAGCAGTTACTCGAGGGGCACAGATACGCAGTATTTT.

This clone was seen a handful of times. V usage is TRBV5-5 and J usage is TRBJ2-3; maybe TRBD1 (5 bases). V lost 0 bases, J lost 5 bases, and 10 bases lay in between. CDR3 size: 14 residues. In germline, CDR1 is SGHKS, CDR2 YYEKEE (reference sequence). CDR3 sequence (DNA): TGTGCCAGCAGCTTGGGGCAGGGTCGAGATACGCAGTATTTT. Its protein is CASSLGQGRDTQYF.